The text below deals with one T cell receptor beta chain. Its antigen is not known. Germline V gives CDR1 MGHRA, CDR2 YSYEKL. The CDR3 spans 13 residues. The trim removed 4 bases at V and 8 bases at J, leaving 4 bases unmatched. The sample comes from a study of CD8+ T cells in alopecia areata. Study outcomes and limitations: Persistence during tofacitinib was seen for many expanded lesional clones in scalp and blood. Only a single nonresponder existed, so baseline CD8+ expansion links stay unclear.

Extraction of RNA preceded its reverse transcription into cDNA, which served as the sequencing template. TCRdb keeps only in-frame clones here, not all; method: immunoSEQ multiplex PCR. The sample yields more than 140,000 clones, around 86% seen once. Treatment here: oral pan-JAK inhibitor, 5-10 mg twice daily. The receptor comes from a human donor with alopecia areata. The chain joins TRBV4-1 to TRBJ2-1, with 8 bases that match TRBD1. Sequenced material: CD8+ T cells sorted from blood, taken at week 4, from a patient treated with tofacitinib. The CDR3 nucleotides are TGCGCCAGCAGCCGTGGACAGGGCGATGAGCAGTTCTTC. This encodes CASSRGQGDEQFF.